The clone carrying this T cell receptor beta chain was picked up one time. A much larger clone differs from this one at a single base, so this may be a read error. The investigators amplified TCR beta CDR3 regions from RNA transcripts. Carried out on the TCR CDR3, a first-round RT-PCR used the HTBI primer set. One entry per CDR3 protein, called by TCRdb with MiXCR from the multiplex PCR reads. The sample lists more than 550,000 distinct CDR3 sequences, approximately 15% occurring once. The sample originates from a study of T cells in Graves' hyperthyroidism and ophthalmopathy. Across the whole study: Before any treatment, at initial diagnosis, peripheral blood was collected.

Germline V gene lookup returns CDR1 LNHDA and CDR2 SQIVND (reference sequence). This CDR3 spans 13 amino acids. V was shortened by 3 bases and J by 6 bases, with 9 bases between the two germline ends. The origin of this receptor is a man in his forties or fifties with Graves' hyperthyroidism. Specimen: blood. This sequence joins TRBV19 and TRBJ1-5; D perhaps matches TRBD1 (6 bases). This CDR3 reads CASSIKGGQPQHF. The DNA for the CDR3 is TGTGCCAGTAGTATTAAGGGGGGTCAGCCCCAGCATTTT.